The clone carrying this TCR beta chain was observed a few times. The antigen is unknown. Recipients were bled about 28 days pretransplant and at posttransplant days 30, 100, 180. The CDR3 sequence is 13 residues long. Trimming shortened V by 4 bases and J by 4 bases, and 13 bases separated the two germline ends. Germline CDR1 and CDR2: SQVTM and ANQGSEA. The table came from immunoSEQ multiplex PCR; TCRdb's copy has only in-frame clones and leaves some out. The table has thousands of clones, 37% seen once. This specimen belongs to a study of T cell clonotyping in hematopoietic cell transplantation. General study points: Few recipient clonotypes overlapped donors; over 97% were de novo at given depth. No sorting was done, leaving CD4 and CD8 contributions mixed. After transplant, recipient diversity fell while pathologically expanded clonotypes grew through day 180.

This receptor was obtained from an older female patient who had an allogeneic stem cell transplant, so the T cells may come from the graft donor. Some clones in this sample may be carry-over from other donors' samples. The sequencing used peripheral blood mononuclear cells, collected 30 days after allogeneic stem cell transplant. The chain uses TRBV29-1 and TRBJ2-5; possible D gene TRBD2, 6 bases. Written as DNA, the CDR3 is TGCAGCGTTGCACACACAGCGGGAGAGACCCAGTACTTC. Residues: CSVAHTAGETQYF. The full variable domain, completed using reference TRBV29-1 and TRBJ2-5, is SAVISQKPSRDICQRGTSLTIQCQVDSQVTMMFWYRQQPGQSLTLIATANQGSEATYESGFVIDKFPISRPNLTFSTLTVSNMSPEDSSIYLCSVAHTAGETQYFGPGTRLLVL.